Reported below is one T cell receptor (beta chain). This clone was counted a single time. The antigen this receptor binds is unknown. There are no base qualities to consult, and no much larger clone falls within one base. The data derive from a study of T cell changes during pregnancy in multiple sclerosis (dated by TCRdb to between 2017 and 2020). About the study as a whole: In women with multiple sclerosis, the researchers looked at how the T cell repertoire shifted as pregnancy progressed.

Libraries were made using the immunoSEQ multiplex PCR assay. Not all clones reach the TCRdb copy of this immuneACCESS table, which keeps in-frame sequences only. Checked studies attribute under half of the gap to unresolved V genes and leave the rest unexplained. The sample profile shows around 77,000 clones; more than 90% of them were found once. Roughly 1.2% of the sample belongs to the ten largest clones. The junction shows trimming of 0 bases on V and 4 bases on J, plus 13 bases between the germline ends. Per the germline V gene, MGHRA is the CDR1 and YSYEKL is the CDR2. The CDR3, cysteine through phenylalanine, is 16 amino acids long. The entry retains the CDR3 DNA only, 48 bases that are in frame from base 1.

Recombination connected TRBV4-1 to TRBJ2-1; tentative D gene TRBD2, with 5 bases matching. The clonotype originates from a female donor with multiple sclerosis, enrolled in a pregnancy study. The source was peripheral blood, collected in the third trimester of pregnancy. The nucleotide sequence is TGCGCCAGCAGCCAAGAAGATCCTAGCAGATACAATGAGCAGTTCTTC. Its protein reads: CASSQEDPSRYNEQFF.